A few counts support the clone carrying this T cell receptor beta chain. Antigen unknown. The sample holds other DNA sequences that translate to the same CDR3. The germline V and J ends were trimmed by 0 bases and 8 bases, with 13 bases remaining between them. Germline V gives CDR1 GTSNPN, CDR2 SVGIG (reference sequence). This CDR3 has 13 residues. The time point is: cycle 4 day 1 (C4D1), after less than 7 weeks of nivolumab. All trial patients relapsed after autologous stem cell transplantation. Complete response, partial response or progressive disease constituted the best responses recorded. The data were obtained in a study of PD-1 blockade in classical Hodgkin lymphoma. Whole-study context: Patients got intravenous nivolumab 3 mg/kg every 2 weeks. Study observations and caveats: The drivers behind the repertoire differences, possibly disease activity or prior therapy, remain undefined. Healthy donors were reported to have higher baseline TCR diversity than newly diagnosed patients.

Sequenced by immunoSEQ multiplex PCR; TCRdb stores in-frame clones only, minus some. The sample lists around 4,600 clones; roughly 70% were seen once. The clonotype originates from a human donor with classical Hodgkin lymphoma. The material sequenced was peripheral blood mononuclear cells (PBMCs), taken before the fourth cycle of nivolumab. The rearrangement links TRBV30 to TRBJ1-2; D is possibly TRBD1 (6 bases). The CDR3 is CAWSVGGGRGYTF. DNA for the CDR3: TGTGCCTGGAGTGTAGGGGGGGGTCGCGGCTACACCTTC.